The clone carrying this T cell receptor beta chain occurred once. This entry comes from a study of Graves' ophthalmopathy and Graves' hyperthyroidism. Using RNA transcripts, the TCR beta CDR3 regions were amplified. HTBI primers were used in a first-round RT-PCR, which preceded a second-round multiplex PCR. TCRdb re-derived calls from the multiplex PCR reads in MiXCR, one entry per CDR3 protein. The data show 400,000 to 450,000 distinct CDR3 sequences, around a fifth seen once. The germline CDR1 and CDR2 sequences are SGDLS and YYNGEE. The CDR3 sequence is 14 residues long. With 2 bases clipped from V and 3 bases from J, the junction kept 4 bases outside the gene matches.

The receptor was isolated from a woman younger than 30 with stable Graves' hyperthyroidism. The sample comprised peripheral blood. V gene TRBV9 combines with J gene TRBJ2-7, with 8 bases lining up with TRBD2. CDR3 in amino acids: CASSVRGGGYEQYF. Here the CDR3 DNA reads TGTGCCAGCAGCGTCCGGGGGGGCGGCTACGAGCAGTACTTC.